The 25 T cell receptor beta chains below all came from one sample that was sequenced in a study of CD8 T cells in ankylosing spondylitis. TCRdb ran MiXCR on the 5' RACE reads and lists one entry per CDR3 protein. The sample has around 330,000 distinct CDR3 sequences, roughly 10% seen once. Sequencing was done on a sample of blood, either unsorted or a sorted T cell fraction (not recorded which). These receptor sequences come from a female donor with ankylosing spondylitis or in good health (not recorded which).

This clonotype was seen only a few times. This chain links TRBV20-1 with TRBJ2-2, with D perhaps being TRBD1 or TRBD2 (5 bases each). CDR1 is DFQATT, CDR2 SNEGSKA, per germline (reference sequence). The V and J ends lost 6 bases and 4 bases respectively, with 12 bases between them. The CDR3 is 13 residues long. CDR3 region: CSARTGPTGELFF. For the CDR3, the DNA is TGCAGTGCCAGGACGGGGCCCACCGGGGAGCTGTTTTTT.

Ten or more counts support this clonotype. The CDR3: CSGWKSDSSYNEQFF. In DNA, the CDR3 is TGCAGCGGGTGGAAGAGCGATAGCTCCTACAATGAGCAGTTCTTC. The genes are TRBV29-1 and TRBJ2-1; D gene unclear. Per germline, CDR1 SQVTM and CDR2 ANQGSEA. V was shortened by 7 bases and J by 0 bases, with 16 bases between the two germline ends. The CDR3 runs to 15 residues.

The chain links TRBV18 to TRBJ2-1, with 9 bases that match TRBD2. Trimming took 5 bases from V and 3 from J; bases not matched to a gene: 5. Germline CDR1 is KGHSH and CDR2 is LQKENI. The CDR3 totals 15 residues. The CDR3 sequence: CASSVTSGYYNEQFF. DNA of the CDR3: TGTGCCAGCTCAGTCACTAGCGGGTACTACAATGAGCAGTTCTTC.

This clonotype was counted ten times or more. The chain uses TRBV10-3 and TRBJ2-7; the match to TRBD1 covers 9 bases. CDR1 and CDR2 from the germline V gene are ENHRY and SYGVKD. The CDR3 extends over 16 amino acids. J gave up 4 bases and V 3 bases, and 10 bases lay outside the gene matches. CDR3: CAISDSGQGISYEQYF. CDR3 DNA sequence: TGTGCCATCAGTGATTCGGGACAGGGCATCTCATACGAGCAGTACTTC.

This clonotype appeared many times. The chain recombines TRBV6-5 with TRBJ1-1; no reliable D call. Germline V gene data show CDR1 as MNHEY and CDR2 as SVGAGI. There are 15 residues in the CDR3. Trimming pared 4 bases from V and 2 bases from J, leaving 14 bases between. CDR3 in amino acids: CASSSRGSYNTEAFF. The CDR3 bases are TGTGCCAGCAGTTCCCGGGGTAGTTATAACACTGAAGCTTTCTTT.

A note on this clonotype: At one boundary the junction diverges from the germline segment, which might be a read error. The V call is TRBV3-1, the J call TRBJ1-1; D gene unclear. Germline V lookup: CDR1 LGHDT, CDR2 YNNKEL (reference sequence). The CDR3 consists of 14 residues. In DNA, the CDR3 is TGTGCCAGCAGCCAATTGAGTCTGAACACTGAAGCTTCCTTT. This codes for CASSQLSLNTEASF.

The table lists this clonotype with many counts. The V gene is TRBV4-3, the J gene TRBJ2-7, with unresolved D. V shed 0 bases and J shed 2 bases, with 11 bases lying between them. This CDR3 comprises 15 residues. Germline CDR1 reads LGHNA; CDR2 reads YSLEER. CDR3 region: CASSQDWAGAYEQYF. The CDR3 DNA reads TGCGCCAGCAGCCAAGACTGGGCAGGAGCCTACGAGCAGTACTTC.

Concerning this clonotype itself: It may be a read error: a sequence one base away is much more abundant. The genes are TRBV28 and TRBJ2-4; the D call may be TRBD1 or TRBD2 (6 bases each). Germline V CDR1 and CDR2: MDHEN, SYDVKM. This CDR3 has 15 amino acids. This CDR3 is CASSSAVGGLNTQYF. DNA of the CDR3: TGTGCCAGCAGCTCCGCGGTGGGGGGCTTAAACACTCAGTACTTC.

This clonotype has at least ten counts. The chain couples TRBV6-1 to TRBJ1-1, with D hard to call. Trimming pared 4 bases from V and 3 bases from J, leaving 6 bases between. The germline gives CDR1 MNHNS, CDR2 SASEGT. This CDR3 comprises 12 residues. Written as DNA, the CDR3 is TGTGCCAGCAGTGTTCTGGACACTGAAGCTTTCTTT. It specifies CASSVLDTEAFF.

This clonotype has at least ten counts. The chain has TRBV4-3 and TRBJ2-3; possible D gene TRBD2, 6 bases. Deletions cut 6 bases from V and 6 bases from J, with 25 bases between. This CDR3 is 17 amino acids long. CDR1 and CDR2 from the germline V gene are LGHNA and YSLEER. This CDR3 reads CASSQSSGTPRGDTQYF. CDR3 coding DNA: TGCGCCAGCAGTCAGAGCTCCGGGACTCCCCGTGGCGATACGCAGTATTTT.

This clonotype was recorded at least ten times. V and J are TRBV9 and TRBJ2-7; D unresolved. V shed 0 bases and J shed 3 bases, with 7 bases lying between them. The V gene's germline CDR1 is SGDLS and CDR2 YYNGEE. The CDR3 loop spans 13 amino acids. CDR3 in DNA: TGTGCCAGCAGCGTAGAGCTGGGCTACGAGCAGTACTTC. This codes for CASSVELGYEQYF.

This clonotype was seen ten or more times. The CDR3 sequence: CSASRAANTEAFF. The CDR3 DNA follows: TGCAGTGCTAGTAGGGCTGCAAACACTGAAGCTTTCTTT. This chain uses TRBV20-1 with TRBJ1-1; no reliable D call. V was cut by 3 bases and J by 2 bases, with 10 bases left in between. Germline V lookup: CDR1 DFQATT, CDR2 SNEGSKA (reference sequence). The CDR3 runs to 13 residues.

The chain couples TRBV12-3 or TRBV12-4 to TRBJ2-2; D remains ambiguous. Trimming left V 5 bases short and J 1 base short, with 11 bases between. This CDR3 region has 15 residues. The CDR3 region has the DNA TGTGCCAGCAGTCCAACACCGGAGAACACCGGGGAGCTGTTTTTT. Translated: CASSPTPENTGELFF.

The genes are TRBV7-9 and TRBJ2-3, with no clear D. Trimming cost V 1 base and J 0 bases, with 11 bases left between them. CDR1 and CDR2 (germline): SEHNR, FQNEAQ (reference sequence). This CDR3 spans 16 amino acids. The CDR3 sequence is CASSLVATPSTDTQYF. In DNA, the CDR3 is TGTGCCAGCAGCTTAGTTGCGACACCTAGCACAGATACGCAGTATTTT.

This clonotype showed up many times. This chain links TRBV28 with TRBJ2-2; the D gene could be TRBD1 or TRBD2 (6 bases each). Trimming removed 3 bases at V and 5 bases at J, with 10 bases between. Germline assignment: CDR1 MDHEN and CDR2 SYDVKM. The CDR3 extends over 14 amino acids. The CDR3 sequence: CASSLGAGTGELFF. The DNA for the CDR3 is TGTGCCAGCAGTTTGGGGGCGGGGACCGGGGAGCTGTTTTTT.

This clonotype was observed many times. V gene TRBV12-3 or TRBV12-4 combines with J gene TRBJ1-6; D is unresolved. V lost 6 bases to trimming and J lost 15 bases, with 15 bases between them. The length of the CDR3 is 12 residues. CDR3: CASSPGLGLLHF. The CDR3, as DNA: TGTGCCAGCAGCCCCGGTTTGGGTCTCCTCCACTTT.

A note on this clonotype: A much larger clone lies one base from this, so it may be a read error. The chain uses TRBV28 and TRBJ1-5, with a tentative D call TRBD1 (5 bases). CDR1 is MDHEN and CDR2 is SYDVKM in the germline V gene. This CDR3 region has 15 residues. CDR3 amino acids: CASSPDSFSNLPQHF. CDR3 DNA sequence: TGTGCCAGCAGCCCAGACAGTTTTAGCAATCTGCCCCAGCATTTT.

This clonotype was found a few times. The chain is built from TRBV12-3 or TRBV12-4 and TRBJ2-5; D perhaps matches TRBD1 (6 bases). V was shortened by 5 bases and J by 1 base, with 11 bases between the two germline ends. The CDR3 is 14 amino acids. The CDR3 loop reads CASSTDSIQETQYF. For the CDR3, the DNA is TGTGCCAGCAGTACGGACAGCATCCAAGAGACCCAGTACTTC.

This clonotype was observed at least ten times. The rearrangement links TRBV20-1 to TRBJ2-2, with TRBD2 matching 7 bases. The CDR3 loop spans 14 amino acids. Trimming took 4 bases from V and 0 from J; bases not matched to a gene: 2. The germline V gene has CDR1 DFQATT and CDR2 SNEGSKA (reference sequence). The DNA of the CDR3 is TGCAGTGCTATAGCGGGTCCGAACACCGGGGAGCTGTTTTTT. Protein sequence: CSAIAGPNTGELFF.

This clonotype was counted ten times or more. The chain has TRBV7-3 and TRBJ2-3; tentatively, D is TRBD1 or TRBD2 (5 bases each). The CDR3 extends over 19 amino acids. Germline V gene data show CDR1 as SGHTA and CDR2 as FQGTGA. V dropped 5 bases and J dropped 2 bases, with 26 bases sitting between them. This chain's CDR3 is CASSPNVGEGLQHTDTQYF. In nucleotides, the CDR3 is TGTGCCAGCAGCCCAAATGTGGGGGAAGGCCTGCAACACACAGATACGCAGTATTTT.

The chain is built from TRBV3-1 and TRBJ2-1, with 13 positions matching TRBD2. Germline CDR1 and CDR2: LGHDT and YNNKEL (reference sequence). This CDR3 contains 17 residues. Trimming removed 4 bases from V and 9 bases from J; junction bases left unmatched: 12. CDR3 region: CASSPTWTSGSRREQFF. The CDR3 nucleotides are TGTGCCAGCAGCCCCACCTGGACTAGCGGGAGTAGGCGTGAGCAGTTCTTC.

This clonotype was seen repeatedly, ten times or more. The chain links TRBV6-6 to TRBJ2-3; D remains ambiguous. Germline loops: CDR1 MNHNY, CDR2 SVGAGI (reference sequence). Trimming removed 4 bases at V and 5 bases at J, with 10 bases between. The CDR3 covers 13 residues. The CDR3 loop is CASSSLDGDTQYF. The DNA of the CDR3 is TGTGCCAGCAGTTCCCTAGACGGAGATACGCAGTATTTT.

The chain couples TRBV5-1 to TRBJ1-4; D gene unclear. This CDR3 has 12 residues. Trimming stripped 4 bases from V and 7 bases from J, with 8 bases between. The germline V gene encodes CDR1 SGHRS and CDR2 YFSETQ. The CDR3 region is CASSPDGEKLFF. The CDR3 bases are TGCGCCAGCAGCCCGGACGGTGAAAAACTGTTTTTT.

The CDR3 protein is CASSWGVTTYNEQFF. CDR3 in DNA: TGTGCCAGCAGTTGGGGGGTTACGACCTACAATGAGCAGTTCTTC. The gene calls are TRBV12-3 or TRBV12-4 and TRBJ2-1; TRBD2 is a possible D gene (6 bases). V shed 4 bases and J shed 2 bases, with 12 bases lying between them. This CDR3 contains 15 residues.

The J gene is TRBJ2-2, the V gene TRBV6-5, with D possibly TRBD1 on 5 matching bases. The V end was cut by 1 base, the J end by 2 bases, with 5 bases between. The germline V gene encodes CDR1 MNHEY and CDR2 SVGAGI. This CDR3 is 14 amino acids long. The CDR3 DNA follows: TGTGCCAGCAGTTACTGGGGCAACACCGGGGAGCTGTTTTTT. This gives the protein CASSYWGNTGELFF.